The entry below gives a single T cell receptor beta chain sequence along with its context. The source of the sample is a study of blood T cell repertoires in COVID-19. Looking at the study overall: Sites in the United States, Italy and Spain provided acute and convalescent COVID-19 samples. Sources were T cells, B-cell-depleted T cells, or PBMCs; the material itself was cDNA or gDNA.

With 7 bases clipped from V and 7 bases from J, the junction kept 7 bases outside the gene matches. Germline CDR1 and CDR2: SQVTM and ANQGSEA. The CDR3 runs to 12 residues. Seattle's enrolled individuals joined amid active infection and were then monitored longitudinally. Original data processing: Quantification of nucleated cells was approximated via reference gene primer amplification. Some clones are missing from TCRdb's copy, which holds only in-frame ones; the method was immunoSEQ multiplex PCR. The V and J calls and clone size are taken from that table; D and trimming were inferred from the DNA. The data hold more than 300,000 clones, with 88% observed a single time.

This TCR came from a woman aged 30 to 39 with COVID-19, enrolled during active disease. The chain carries TRBV29-1 and TRBJ2-1, with 7 bases matching TRBD1. The sample was peripheral blood. CDR3 bases: TGCAGCGCAGGGACAGTTAGGAATGAGCAGTTCTTC. Residues: CSAGTVRNEQFF.